Below, 11 T cell receptor beta chains from the same sample are listed, as sequenced in a study of blood T cell repertoires in COVID-19. The table came from immunoSEQ multiplex PCR; TCRdb's copy has only in-frame clones and leaves some out. In the table there are 200,000 to 250,000 clones, approximately 82% of which are singletons. The sequenced sample was peripheral blood. The receptor set was obtained from a woman over 75 with active or convalescent COVID-19.

This clone was seen only a few times. The chain couples TRBV5-1 to TRBJ2-2; 7 nucleotides line up with TRBD2. After removal of 0 bases from V and 1 base from J, the junction contained 6 bases not matched to a gene. The CDR3 runs to 17 residues. From germline, CDR1 is SGHRS and CDR2 YFSETQ. The CDR3 coding sequence is TGCGCCAGCAGCTTGGAGGTAGCGGGTGTGAACACCGGGGAGCTGTTTTTT. This codes for CASSLEVAGVNTGELFF.

This clone has only a few counts. The rearrangement links TRBV3-1 (or the pseudogene TRBV3-2) to TRBJ2-1; 12 bases agree with TRBD2. The CDR3 sequence is 16 residues long. The germline V gene has CDR1 LGHDT and CDR2 YNNKEL (reference sequence). V was clipped by 1 base and J by 4 bases; unmatched bases: 2. CDR3 in amino acids: CASSQGGLAGYNEQFF. CDR3 nucleotides: TGTGCCAGCAGCCAAGGGGGACTAGCGGGTTACAATGAGCAGTTCTTC.

This clone was seen once. This chain uses TRBV19 with TRBJ1-2; 7 bases line up with TRBD1. The CDR3 covers 15 residues. V lost 6 bases, J lost 4 bases, and 11 bases stayed unmatched. The germline V gene has CDR1 LNHDA and CDR2 SQIVND (reference sequence). In nucleotides, the CDR3 is TGTGCCAGTAGCAGGGCCAAGAGGGGGCCCTATGGCTACACCTTC. It encodes CASSRAKRGPYGYTF. Complete variable domain (other parts from reference TRBV19 and TRBJ1-2): DGGITQSPKYLFRKEGQNVTLSCEQNLNHDAMYWYRQDPGQGLRLIYYSQIVNDFQKGDIAEGYSVSREKKESFPLTVTSAQKNPTAFYLCASSRAKRGPYGYTFGSGTRLTVV.

This clone was seen a handful of times. The chain has TRBV28 and TRBJ1-1, with TRBD1 as a possible D gene (6 bases). The germline V and J ends were trimmed by 2 bases and 4 bases, with 11 bases remaining between them. The germline V gene encodes CDR1 MDHEN and CDR2 SYDVKM. CDR3 length equals 14 residues. CDR3 loop: CASSLGGAGTEAFF. In DNA form, the CDR3 reads TGTGCCAGCAGTTTAGGGGGGGCGGGCACTGAAGCTTTCTTT.

DNA for the CDR3: TGTGCCAGTACGACAGGGGGAGTCTCCGTCGAGCAGTACTTC. Translated: CASTTGGVSVEQYF. The J gene is TRBJ2-7, the V gene TRBV19; 9 bases map to TRBD1. The CDR3 is made up of 14 amino acids. Unmatched junction bases numbered 10, after V lost 7 bases and J lost 6 bases. In germline, CDR1 is LNHDA, CDR2 SQIVND (reference sequence).

The J gene is TRBJ2-7, the V gene TRBV7-2; 8 positions match TRBD2. CDR3 length: 15 residues. The V gene's germline CDR1 is SGHTA and CDR2 FQGNSA. V was clipped by 7 bases and J by 1 base; unmatched bases: 9. CDR3 coding DNA: TGTGCCAGCACCCCGGGAGGGCTTAATTCCTACGAGCAGTACTTC. This translates into CASTPGGLNSYEQYF.

The rearrangement joins TRBV6-2 or TRBV6-3 to TRBJ2-7, with TRBD1 matching 8 bases. The CDR3 covers 16 residues. Trimming took 2 bases from V and 6 from J; bases not matched to a gene: 12. The germline CDR1 and CDR2 sequences are MNHEY and SVGEGT. The CDR3 here is CASSYSRTGFPTEQYF. Here the CDR3 DNA reads TGTGCCAGCAGTTACAGTAGGACAGGGTTTCCTACCGAGCAGTACTTC.

This chain connects TRBV3-1 (or the pseudogene TRBV3-2) to TRBJ2-3, with D perhaps matching TRBD1 (5 bases). V lost 4 bases to trimming and J lost 2 bases, with 16 bases between them. Looked up from germline, CDR1 is LGHDT and CDR2 is YNNKEL (reference sequence). The CDR3 runs 16 residues. CDR3 amino acids: CASSPTQGSYTDTQYF. The CDR3 nucleotides are TGTGCCAGCAGCCCAACTCAGGGATCTTACACAGATACGCAGTATTTT.

The chain joins TRBV19 to TRBJ1-2, with 7 bases aligning to TRBD1. The V and J ends lost 7 bases and 2 bases, in that order; junction bases with no gene match: 7. The CDR3 extends over 14 amino acids. Germline CDR1 LNHDA, CDR2 SQIVND (reference sequence). CDR3 nucleotide sequence: TGTGCCAGTACCGGGACAGTTCAAAACTATGGCTACACCTTC. This gives the protein CASTGTVQNYGYTF.

The chain recombines TRBV5-1 with TRBJ2-1; 16 bases are shared with TRBD2. CDR1 and CDR2 from the germline V gene are SGHRS and YFSETQ. J gave up 9 bases and V 4 bases, and 4 bases lay outside the gene matches. The CDR3 covers 15 residues. The CDR3 nucleotides read TGCGCCAGCAGCCCGGGGACTAGCGGGAGGGGTGAGCAGTTCTTC. Encoded protein: CASSPGTSGRGEQFF.

The chain combines TRBV27 with TRBJ2-7; 7 bases agree with TRBD2. The CDR3 has 15 amino acids. Germline assignment: CDR1 MNHEY and CDR2 SMNVEV (reference sequence). The V and J ends lost 3 bases and 2 bases, in that order; junction bases with no gene match: 7. The CDR3 loop reads CASSFRGDSAYEQYF. Written as DNA, the CDR3 is TGTGCCAGCAGTTTTCGGGGGGACTCCGCCTACGAGCAGTACTTC.